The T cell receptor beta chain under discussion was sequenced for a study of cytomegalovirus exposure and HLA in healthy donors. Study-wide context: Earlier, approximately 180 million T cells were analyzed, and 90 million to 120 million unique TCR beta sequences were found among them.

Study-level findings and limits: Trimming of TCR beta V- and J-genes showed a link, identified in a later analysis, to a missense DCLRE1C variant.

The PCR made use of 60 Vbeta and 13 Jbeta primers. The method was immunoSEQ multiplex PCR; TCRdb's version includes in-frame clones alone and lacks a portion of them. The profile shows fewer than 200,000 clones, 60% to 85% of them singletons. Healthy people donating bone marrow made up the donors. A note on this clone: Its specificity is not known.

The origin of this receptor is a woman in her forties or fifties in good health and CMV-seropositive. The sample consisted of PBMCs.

The CDR3 here is CASSLAIAGGETQYF. The CDR3 nucleotides read TGTGCCAGCAGCTTAGCCATAGCGGGGGGAGAGACCCAGTACTTC. This rearrangement joins TRBV7-9 to TRBJ2-5; 10 nucleotides align to TRBD2. CDR1 SEHNR and CDR2 FQNEAQ come from the germline V gene (reference sequence). The length of the CDR3 is 15 residues. The J segment lost 4 bases and the V segment lost 0 bases, leaving 2 bases of the junction unmatched.